This is a list of T cell receptor beta chains from one sample in a study of blood T cells in healthy people across ages. TCRdb re-called the 5' RACE reads through MiXCR, storing one row per CDR3 protein. The sample lists hundreds of thousands of distinct CDR3 sequences, more than 40% occurring once. The sample comprised blood. The receptor set was obtained from a woman aged 55-70 years in good health. The CDR3 runs from the conserved cysteine through the conserved F or W. D genes are given only for firm matches. Clone size, where shown, is once, few, many, or a class for clones that have expanded.

j_call v_call d_call clone_size cdr3_aa cdr3_nt
TRBJ2-1 TRBV5-1 - - CASSLAGNYNEQFF TGCGCCAGCAGCTTGGCGGGGAACTACAATGAGCAGTTCTTC
TRBJ2-1 TRBV20-1 - - CSAPLRGSYNEQFF TGCAGTGCTCCACTTCGCGGTTCCTACAATGAGCAGTTCTTC
TRBJ1-2 TRBV20-1 - - CSARTGGNNYGYTF TGCAGTGCTAGGACGGGGGGAAATAACTATGGCTACACCTTC
TRBJ2-7 TRBV5-1 TRBD2 - CASSLEGGGGNEQYF TGCGCCAGCAGCTTGGAGGGCGGGGGGGGCAATGAGCAGTACTTC
TRBJ2-7 TRBV6-2/TRBV6-3 - few CAIYQRAPPYEQYF TGTGCCATTTACCAACGGGCCCCTCCCTACGAGCAGTACTTC
TRBJ2-2 TRBV10-3 - - CAISLYYPDGDTGELFF TGTGCCATCAGCTTATACTACCCGGACGGGGACACCGGGGAGCTGTTTTTT
TRBJ2-1 TRBV7-2 - - CASSLGHSSGEQFF TGTGCCAGCAGCTTAGGACATTCCAGCGGCGAGCAGTTCTTC
TRBJ2-7 TRBV7-2 - many CASSPDRSRDYEQYF TGTGCCAGCAGTCCGGACAGATCGAGAGACTACGAGCAGTACTTC
TRBJ1-5 TRBV2 - - CASTGANSNQPQHF TGTGCCAGCACAGGGGCCAATAGCAATCAGCCCCAGCATTTT
TRBJ1-1 TRBV5-1 - - CASSLVRAGRTEAFF TGCGCCAGCAGCTTGGTTCGGGCGGGGAGGACTGAAGCTTTCTTT
TRBJ1-1 TRBV29-1 - - CSVAGAGGGYPEAFF TGCAGCGTTGCGGGAGCGGGGGGCGGCTACCCTGAAGCTTTCTTT
TRBJ1-2 TRBV6-2/TRBV6-3 - - CASSYSSNYGYTF TGTGCCAGCAGTTACTCTAGCAACTATGGCTACACCTTC
TRBJ2-7 TRBV30 TRBD1 once CAWSAMKGQIYEQYF TGTGCCTGGAGTGCAATGAAGGGACAGATCTACGAGCAGTACTTC
TRBJ2-7 TRBV4-3 - many CASSQAFQDSYEQYF TGCGCCAGCAGCCAAGCTTTTCAGGATTCCTACGAGCAGTACTTC
TRBJ2-7 TRBV20-1 - - CSARSPSSYEQYF TGCAGTGCTAGGTCCCCGAGCTCCTACGAGCAGTACTTC
TRBJ2-1 TRBV20-1 - - CSAPGVARYDKQFF TGCAGTGCTCCCGGGGTAGCGAGATACGATAAGCAGTTCTTC
TRBJ2-7 TRBV3-1 - - CASSLWSENEQYF TGTGCCAGCAGCCTCTGGAGCGAGAACGAGCAGTACTTC
TRBJ2-5 TRBV20-1 TRBD2 few CSAERTSGKQETQYF TGCAGTGCGGAAAGGACTAGCGGGAAACAAGAGACCCAGTACTTC
TRBJ2-1 TRBV9 - many CASSVLITNNEQFF TGTGCCAGCAGCGTATTAATAACTAACAATGAGCAGTTCTTC
TRBJ2-5 TRBV27 TRBD2 - CASSFLPSGIRHNEQYF TGTGCCAGCAGTTTCTTGCCTAGCGGGATACGCCACAATGAGCAGTACTTC
TRBJ2-5 TRBV7-2 TRBD2 - CASSLLAGGPETQYF TGTGCCAGCAGCTTACTAGCGGGAGGGCCAGAGACCCAGTACTTC
TRBJ1-4 TRBV4-3 - once CASSQGRATNEKLFF TGCGCCAGCAGCCAAGGAAGGGCAACTAATGAAAAACTGTTTTTT
TRBJ2-1 TRBV7-3 - - CASGRLSSYNEQFF TGTGCCAGCGGCAGGTTGAGCTCCTACAATGAGCAGTTCTTC
TRBJ2-1 TRBV6-2/TRBV6-3 - - CASSYDRHNEQFF TGTGCCAGCAGTTACGACAGGCACAATGAGCAGTTCTTC
TRBJ2-7 TRBV20-1 - once CSAKKGSDYYEQYF TGCAGTGCCAAGAAGGGGAGTGACTACTACGAGCAGTACTTC
TRBJ2-1 TRBV10-3 - - CAISEYYSGDNEQFF TGTGCCATCAGTGAGTACTATAGCGGTGACAATGAGCAGTTCTTC
TRBJ2-3 TRBV10-3 TRBD1 - CAISRPGTGGVANLQRNTQYF TGTGCCATCAGTAGGCCCGGGACAGGGGGAGTTGCAAATTTGCAACGGAATACGCAGTATTTT
TRBJ2-1 TRBV15 - - CATMKKAAKGSYNEQFF TGTGCCACCATGAAAAAGGCTGCAAAGGGATCCTACAATGAGCAGTTCTTC
TRBJ2-7 TRBV9 TRBD2 - CASGGGTSDYEQYF TGTGCCAGTGGGGGGGGGACTAGCGACTACGAGCAGTACTTC
TRBJ2-5 TRBV5-1 - few CASTGTLSRREETQYF TGCGCCAGCACAGGGACCCTTTCCCGGAGGGAGGAGACCCAGTACTTC
TRBJ2-7 TRBV29-1 - - CSVQAFGPSYEQYF TGCAGCGTCCAAGCTTTCGGGCCCTCCTACGAGCAGTACTTC
TRBJ1-1 TRBV20-1 TRBD1 - CSAHRTGWNTEAFF TGCAGTGCCCACAGGACAGGGTGGAACACTGAAGCTTTCTTT
TRBJ2-2 TRBV6-1 - - CASRFANTGELFF TGTGCCAGCAGGTTCGCGAACACCGGGGAGCTGTTTTTT
TRBJ2-7 TRBV20-1 TRBD2 - CSAEAGARVYEQYF TGCAGTGCCGAAGCGGGAGCAAGAGTCTACGAGCAGTACTTC
TRBJ2-5 TRBV7-2 - few CASSPYWGEETQYF TGTGCCAGCAGCCCTTACTGGGGAGAGGAGACCCAGTACTTC
TRBJ2-3 TRBV4-3 - - CASSQEASGGDTQYF TGCGCCAGCAGCCAAGAGGCCAGCGGAGGAGATACGCAGTATTTT
TRBJ2-7 TRBV7-2 TRBD1 few CASSITGQTYEQYF TGTGCCAGCAGCATTACGGGACAGACCTACGAGCAGTACTTC
TRBJ2-3 TRBV9 - - CASSVGTSWGDTQYF TGTGCCAGCAGCGTAGGTACTTCGTGGGGGGATACGCAGTATTTT
TRBJ2-3 TRBV29-1 - - CSVERDLRTDTQYF TGCAGCGTGGAACGGGACCTGCGCACAGATACGCAGTATTTT
TRBJ1-4 TRBV28 - - CASSLMGAGNEKLFF TGTGCCAGCAGTTTAATGGGGGCGGGAAATGAAAAGCTGTTTTTT
TRBJ1-2 TRBV7-2 TRBD1 - CASSFDRAHGTNYGYTF TGTGCCAGCAGCTTCGACAGGGCCCATGGAACTAACTATGGCTACACCTTC
TRBJ1-6 TRBV4-3 - - CASSQDRAGNSPLHF TGCGCCAGCAGCCAAGATCGTGCAGGGAATTCACCCCTCCACTTT
TRBJ2-5 TRBV20-1 - - CSVWLQETQYF TGCAGTGTGTGGCTACAAGAGACCCAGTACTTC
TRBJ2-7 TRBV14 TRBD2 - CASSPSSSLLAGAYEQYF TGTGCCAGCAGCCCCAGTTCGTCCCTCCTAGCGGGAGCCTACGAGCAGTACTTC
TRBJ2-4 TRBV15 - - CATSRDAAPAKNIQYF TGTGCCACCAGCAGAGACGCCGCCCCAGCCAAAAACATTCAGTACTTC